A single sample is the source of the 20 T cell receptor beta chains below, sequenced in a study of human T cells and chemical hapten exposure. The time point here: patch test 1, 2 weeks after DPC sensitization. Described treatment: therapeutic diphenylcyclopropenone sensitization with weekly scalp DPC. TCRdb used MiXCR to reprocess the RACE reads, holding one entry per CDR3 protein. The sample records about 74,000 distinct CDR3 sequences, around 30% being singletons. This specimen consisted of whole blood, obtained in connection with sensitization to the hapten diphenylcyclopropenone (DPC). These receptors all stem from a middle-aged man with alopecia areata. Some clones in this sample may be carry-over from other donors' samples.

The genes are TRBV7-9 and TRBJ1-6; no clear D. Germline lookup yields CDR1 SEHNR and CDR2 FQNEAQ (reference sequence). The length of the CDR3 is 14 residues. Trimming shortened V by 1 base and J by 7 bases, and 8 bases separated the two germline ends. The CDR3 protein is CASSLGRLNSPLHF. The CDR3 nucleotides read TGTGCCAGCAGCTTAGGGCGGTTAAATTCACCCCTCCACTTT.

This sequence joins TRBV18 and TRBJ1-1; D is unresolved. The CDR3 has 14 amino acids. Germline CDR1 is KGHSH and CDR2 is LQKENI. Trimming removed 0 bases from V and 7 bases from J, with 12 bases in between. The CDR3 bases are TGTGCCAGCTCACCACCGGGCGCCAACCTTGAAGCTTTCTTT. It translates to CASSPPGANLEAFF.

The chain uses TRBV24-1 and TRBJ2-5; 7 positions agree with TRBD1. Germline V gene lookup returns CDR1 KGHDR and CDR2 SFDVKD. The trim removed 5 bases at V and 3 bases at J, leaving 2 bases unmatched. The CDR3 is made up of 13 amino acids. The CDR3 spells CATSGQGEETQYF. CDR3 DNA sequence: TGTGCCACCAGTGGTCAGGGGGAAGAGACCCAGTACTTC.

This clonotype was found once. The chain couples TRBV3-1 to TRBJ1-5; D is unresolved. V lost 3 bases and J 3 bases, leaving 6 bases between the germline ends. Per the germline V gene, CDR1 is LGHDT and CDR2 is YNNKEL (reference sequence). This CDR3 spans 13 amino acids. As DNA, the CDR3 is TGTGCCAGCAGCCATGGGGACAATCAGCCCCAGCATTTT. It yields the protein CASSHGDNQPQHF.

The V and J genes are TRBV3-1 and TRBJ1-5, with TRBD1 matching 8 bases. The CDR3 is 15 residues long. After removal of 1 base from V and 3 bases from J, the junction contained 2 bases not matched to a gene. Germline assignment: CDR1 LGHDT and CDR2 YNNKEL (reference sequence). This CDR3 is CASSQGQGPNQPQHF. DNA of the CDR3: TGTGCCAGCAGCCAAGGACAGGGGCCCAATCAGCCCCAGCATTTT.

The V call is TRBV3-1, the J call TRBJ2-1; no clear D gene. V was cut by 4 bases and J by 12 bases, with 22 bases left in between. This CDR3 has 15 residues. Per the germline V gene, CDR1 is LGHDT and CDR2 is YNNKEL (reference sequence). CDR3 in DNA: TGTGCCAGCAGCCTCCTAGGTCGCTACAATTTAGGGCAGTTCTTC. Its translation is CASSLLGRYNLGQFF.

This clonotype turned up a few times. The CDR3 loop is CASSFGGEQPQHF. In nucleotides, the CDR3 is TGTGCCAGCAGCTTTGGGGGCGAACAGCCCCAGCATTTT. The chain carries TRBV7-9 and TRBJ1-5; a weak D match, TRBD1 (6 bases). Trimming removed 3 bases from V and 7 bases from J, with 10 bases in between. CDR1 and CDR2 from the germline V gene are SEHNR and FQNEAQ (reference sequence). The CDR3 extends over 13 amino acids.

This clonotype was observed a single time. This chain connects TRBV11-3 to TRBJ2-3; 7 bases fit TRBD2. The trim removed 1 base at V and 2 bases at J, leaving 3 bases unmatched. This CDR3 contains 15 residues. From germline, CDR1 is SGHNT and CDR2 YENEEA. For the CDR3, the DNA is TGTGCCAGCAGCTTAGGCGGGAGCACCACAGATACGCAGTATTTT. This translates into CASSLGGSTTDTQYF.

This clonotype occurred a few times. V usage is TRBV7-8 and J usage is TRBJ2-3, with D tentatively TRBD1 (6 bases). Trimming took 5 bases from V and 2 from J, leaving 14 bases between them. This CDR3 contains 15 residues. The germline gives CDR1 SGHVS, CDR2 FQNEAQ. The CDR3 bases are TGTGCCAGCAGCGAGATGACAGGACTCACAGATACGCAGTATTTT. Residues: CASSEMTGLTDTQYF.

CDR3 region: CASSLHQGREQYF. CDR3 bases: TGTGCCAGCAGTCTGCACCAGGGAAGAGAGCAGTACTTC. The rearrangement uses TRBV28 and TRBJ2-7, with D possibly TRBD1 on 5 matching bases. Germline values: CDR1 MDHEN, CDR2 SYDVKM. V was trimmed by 5 bases and J by 7 bases, leaving 15 bases between them. CDR3 length equals 13 residues.

This clonotype was counted a few times. This chain uses TRBV7-3 with TRBJ1-6, with 8 bases aligning to TRBD1. CDR3 length equals 15 residues. Germline V gene lookup returns CDR1 SGHTA and CDR2 FQGTGA. V lost 1 base and J lost 10; bases outside the gene matches: 6. This CDR3 reads CASSLSQGARSPLHF. CDR3 in DNA: TGTGCCAGCAGCTTAAGTCAGGGGGCAAGGTCACCCCTCCACTTT.

The gene calls are TRBV20-1 and TRBJ2-7, with 8 bases that match TRBD2. V was pared by 3 bases and J by 1 base, with 8 bases of the junction left unmatched. Germline V gene sequence: CDR1 DFQATT, CDR2 SNEGSKA (reference sequence). This CDR3 comprises 15 residues. CDR3 sequence reads: CSARAPAGVSYEQYF. The DNA of the CDR3 is TGCAGTGCTAGGGCTCCAGCGGGAGTGTCCTACGAGCAGTACTTC.

J is TRBJ2-7 and V is TRBV27; TRBD1 aligns across 8 bases. Germline V CDR1 and CDR2: MNHEY, SMNVEV (reference sequence). J lost 3 bases, V lost 5 bases, and 15 bases had no gene match. The CDR3 extends over 17 amino acids. The CDR3 loop is CASSTPVRQGRIYEQYF. The CDR3 bases are TGTGCCAGCAGTACCCCTGTTCGACAGGGGCGCATCTACGAGCAGTACTTC.

This clonotype was counted between two and nine times. The gene calls are TRBV29-1 and TRBJ2-7; 7 nucleotides match TRBD1. This CDR3 contains 11 residues. The V segment lost 7 bases and the J segment 6 bases; nucleotides outside the gene matches: 6. Germline V gene lookup returns CDR1 SQVTM and CDR2 ANQGSEA. The CDR3 DNA sequence: TGCAGCGCGCAACAGGGGCTCGAGCAGTACTTC. Amino acids: CSAQQGLEQYF.

The CDR3 DNA sequence: TGTGCCAGCAGCCCCCATGGACAGAACACCGGGGAGCTGTTTTTT. It codes for CASSPHGQNTGELFF. This chain uses TRBV27 with TRBJ2-2; possible D gene TRBD1, 5 bases. Germline values: CDR1 MNHEY, CDR2 SMNVEV (reference sequence). This CDR3 has 15 amino acids. The V end was cut by 6 bases, the J end by 1 base, with 12 bases between.

This clonotype has only a few counts. The chain recombines TRBV7-2 with TRBJ2-7, with 8 nucleotides matching TRBD1. CDR3 size: 15 residues. V was pared by 0 bases and J by 2 bases, with 3 bases of the junction left unmatched. Germline V CDR1 and CDR2: SGHTA, FQGNSA. The chain's CDR3 is CASSLAGQGAYEQYF. The CDR3 region has the DNA TGTGCCAGCAGCTTAGCTGGACAGGGTGCCTACGAGCAGTACTTC.

The sample holds one count of this clonotype. The V gene is TRBV6-5, the J gene TRBJ2-1; 9 bases are a match to TRBD2. Germline V gene sequence: CDR1 MNHEY, CDR2 SVGAGI. Trimming took 0 bases from V and 10 from J; bases not matched to a gene: 13. CDR3 length: 17 residues. The CDR3 reads CASSYSSLAGRLGEQFF. In DNA, the CDR3 is TGTGCCAGCAGTTACTCGAGCCTAGCGGGACGGCTAGGGGAGCAGTTCTTC.

A note on this clonotype: Its ends do not fully match the called genes, so a read error is possible. The V gene is TRBV6-5, the J gene TRBJ2-1, with TRBD2 matching over 7 bases. The CDR3 has 14 residues. Germline CDR1 reads MNHEY; CDR2 reads SVGAGI. The CDR3 DNA sequence: TGTGCCAGCAGTCCTAGCGGACTCTACAAAGAGCAGTTCTTC. It translates to CASSPSGLYKEQFF.

The chain recombines TRBV12-3 or TRBV12-4 with TRBJ2-2, with 9 nucleotides matching TRBD1. The CDR3 has 16 amino acids. After removal of 5 bases from V and 1 base from J, the junction contained 5 bases not matched to a gene. The CDR3: CASSPLGQGNTGELFF. The CDR3 DNA is TGTGCCAGCAGTCCCCTGGGACAGGGGAACACCGGGGAGCTGTTTTTT.

The rearrangement uses TRBV6-2 or TRBV6-3 and TRBJ2-7; TRBD1 aligns across 7 bases. Germline V CDR1 and CDR2: MNHEY, SVGEGT. CDR3 size: 13 residues. V gave up 5 bases and J gave up 6 bases; unmatched junction bases: 7. CDR3 in DNA: TGTGCCAGCAGTCTACAGGGGTCGGGCGAGCAGTACTTC. Encoded protein: CASSLQGSGEQYF.